This T cell receptor beta chain was retrieved from a study of blood T cell repertoires in COVID-19. Study at large: T cells, B-cell-depleted T cells, or PBMCs supplied cDNA or gDNA.

CDR3 length: 14 amino acids. Trimming took off 4 bases at V and 10 bases at J, with 15 bases between the two ends. Looked up from germline, CDR1 is KGHDR and CDR2 is SFDVKD. Per the authors' pipeline: How many nucleated cells were present was estimated from reference gene primer amplification. Method: immunoSEQ multiplex PCR; TCRdb's copy keeps in-frame clones and lacks some. V and J calls and clone size are as listed in that table; D and trimming were resolved from the DNA. The sample includes under 200,000 clones, less than 85% of them seen just once. The TCR was taken from a woman at least 80 years old with acute or convalescent COVID-19. Sequencing input: peripheral blood. This chain uses TRBV24-1 with TRBJ2-2, with D maybe TRBD1 (5 bases). CDR3 sequence (DNA): TGTGCCACCAGTGACCCTATAGGGGCAGAGGAGCTGTTTTTT. Translation gives CATSDPIGAEELFF.